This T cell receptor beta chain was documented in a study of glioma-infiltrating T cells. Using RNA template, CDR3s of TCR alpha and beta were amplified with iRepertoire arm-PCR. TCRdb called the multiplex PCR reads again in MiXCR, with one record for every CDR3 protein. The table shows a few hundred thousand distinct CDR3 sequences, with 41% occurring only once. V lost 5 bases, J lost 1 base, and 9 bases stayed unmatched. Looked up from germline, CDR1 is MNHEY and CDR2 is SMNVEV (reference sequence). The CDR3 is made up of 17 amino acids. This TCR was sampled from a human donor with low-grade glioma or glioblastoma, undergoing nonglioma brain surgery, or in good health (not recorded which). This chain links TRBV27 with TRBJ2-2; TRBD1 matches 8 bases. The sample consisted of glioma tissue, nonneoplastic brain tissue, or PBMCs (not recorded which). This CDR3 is CASSNYHGTGNTGELFF. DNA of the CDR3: TGTGCCAGCAGTAACTACCACGGGACAGGGAACACCGGGGAGCTGTTTTTT.